Given below is one TCR beta chain in context. TCRdb re-called the 5' RACE reads through MiXCR, storing one row per CDR3 protein. The sample consists of nearly 350,000 distinct CDR3 sequences, 13% of them appearing once. V was cut by 0 bases and J by 8 bases, with 9 bases left in between. The CDR3 covers 13 residues. From germline, CDR1 is SGHRS and CDR2 YFSETQ. These data originate in a study of T-cell memory formation after mild COVID-19. V is TRBV5-1 and J is TRBJ2-1; D is unclear. This TCR came from a man between 18 and 35 years old who had mild COVID-19 (a few samples of this study predate the infection). Cell type and time point are not known. Sequenced sample: PBMCs or a T cell subset sorted from them (not recorded which). In nucleotides, the CDR3 is TGCGCCAGCAGCTTGGGTAGTTCCCATGAGCAGTTCTTC. Translated: CASSLGSSHEQFF.